One sample yielded the 27 T cell receptor beta chains listed below, sequenced in a study of identical twins. MiXCR, applied by TCRdb to the 5' RACE reads, yields one record per CDR3 protein. The sample includes around 960,000 distinct CDR3 sequences, approximately 13% seen only once; the top ten take 1.5% to 2%. The same specimen was also included in a second study, on yellow fever vaccine responses in identical twins.

Sequencing was carried out using PBMCs. The receptors stem from a woman aged 18-35 years in good health.

V is TRBV5-6 and J is TRBJ2-1, with 9 bases that match TRBD2. Germline V gene lookup returns CDR1 SGHDT and CDR2 YYEEEE. The V segment lost 1 base and the J segment 8 bases; nucleotides outside the gene matches: 13. CDR3 length equals 17 residues. In nucleotides, the CDR3 is TGTGCCAGCAGCTTGTGGAATACCGGGACTAGCTTGTATGAGCAGTTCTTC. The encoded protein is CASSLWNTGTSLYEQFF.

The chain recombines TRBV12-3 or TRBV12-4 with TRBJ1-2; tentative D call: TRBD1 (5 bases). Trimming left V 5 bases short and J 7 bases short, with 11 bases between. The CDR3 length is 12 residues. The CDR3 bases are TGTGCCAGCAGTGTAACAAGGGGTGGCTACACCTTC. The encoded protein is CASSVTRGGYTF.

The chain recombines TRBV28 with TRBJ2-7; D uncertain. Trimming stripped 6 bases from V and 7 bases from J, with 19 bases between. This CDR3 contains 14 residues. Germline V gene sequence: CDR1 MDHEN, CDR2 SYDVKM. This CDR3 is CASRAVRAAGEQYF. The CDR3 nucleotides read TGTGCCAGCAGAGCCGTTAGGGCGGCTGGAGAGCAGTACTTC.

This clonotype was counted many times. The chain combines TRBV10-3 with TRBJ2-7; weak D call: TRBD2 (6 bases). From germline, CDR1 is ENHRY and CDR2 SYGVKD. Trimming stripped 2 bases from V and 3 bases from J, with 11 bases between. This CDR3 comprises 14 residues. CDR3 bases: TGTGCCATCAGTGAGCAGGGACTTCTCTACGAGCAGTACTTC. This gives the protein CAISEQGLLYEQYF.

The V gene is TRBV20-1, the J gene TRBJ2-7, with D unresolved. Germline values: CDR1 DFQATT, CDR2 SNEGSKA (reference sequence). V lost 2 bases and J 0 bases, leaving 14 bases between the germline ends. CDR3 size: 15 residues. DNA for the CDR3: TGCAGTGCTAGACCGATGGGATACGGCTCCTACGAGCAGTACTTC. This encodes CSARPMGYGSYEQYF.

This clonotype was found many times. The V call is TRBV12-3 or TRBV12-4, the J call TRBJ2-3; D is ambiguous. Trimming left V 4 bases short and J 0 bases short, with 8 bases between. CDR3 length: 14 residues. For the CDR3, the DNA is TGTGCCAGCAGTTCCTTTGGTAGCACAGATACGCAGTATTTT. As protein: CASSSFGSTDTQYF.

The rearrangement links TRBV28 to TRBJ2-7, with 8 positions matching TRBD2. Germline loops: CDR1 MDHEN, CDR2 SYDVKM. The J segment lost 2 bases and the V segment lost 6 bases, leaving 3 bases of the junction unmatched. The CDR3 runs to 13 residues. DNA for the CDR3: TGTGCCAGCAGGTTAGCGGGGCCCTACGAGCAGTACTTC. This encodes CASRLAGPYEQYF.

This clonotype was counted ten times or more. The chain has TRBV20-1 and TRBJ1-1; 10 bases line up with TRBD1. Germline assignment: CDR1 DFQATT and CDR2 SNEGSKA (reference sequence). The CDR3 sequence is 14 residues long. Trimming at V came to 6 bases and at J to 5 bases, leaving 9 bases not matched to a gene. CDR3 DNA: TGCAGTGCCCAAAGGGACAGGGGTGAAACTGAAGCTTTCTTT. Encoded protein: CSAQRDRGETEAFF.

This clonotype showed up just a few times. This chain links TRBV28 with TRBJ1-5, with D tentatively TRBD1 (6 bases). Germline V gives CDR1 MDHEN, CDR2 SYDVKM. The CDR3 consists of 16 residues. The V gene lost 1 base and the J gene lost 2 bases, with 12 bases spanning the gap. CDR3 sequence reads: CASSLSRRGGNQPQHF. The CDR3 DNA is TGTGCCAGCAGTTTATCGCGCAGGGGAGGCAATCAGCCCCAGCATTTT.

This clonotype has a handful of counts. This sequence joins TRBV6-5 and TRBJ1-2, with D tentatively TRBD1 (5 bases). Germline CDR1 reads MNHEY; CDR2 reads SVGAGI. Between the trimmed V and J ends, which lost 4 bases and 4 bases, there was a span of 16 bases. The CDR3 is made up of 15 amino acids. The CDR3 protein is CASSSDMYAGYGYTF. The CDR3 nucleotides read TGTGCCAGCAGTTCGGACATGTACGCCGGCTATGGCTACACCTTC.

This clonotype came up a few times. The chain recombines TRBV20-1 with TRBJ2-1, with D uncertain. The CDR3 runs 13 residues. Germline V gene data show CDR1 as DFQATT and CDR2 as SNEGSKA (reference sequence). Trimming took 3 bases from V and 3 from J, leaving 9 bases between them. The CDR3 DNA follows: TGCAGTGCTAGTTTAGTGAACTACAATGAGCAGTTCTTC. Translating it yields CSASLVNYNEQFF.

The J gene is TRBJ1-5, the V gene TRBV4-1, with no clear D. V lost 1 base to trimming and J lost 4 bases, with 8 bases between them. Germline V gene sequence: CDR1 MGHRA, CDR2 YSYEKL. There are 14 residues in the CDR3. The CDR3 sequence: CASSQVLTNQPQHF. For the CDR3, the DNA is TGCGCCAGCAGCCAAGTGTTGACAAATCAGCCCCAGCATTTT.

This clonotype was observed a handful of times. The junction differs from germline at one of its ends, possibly a read error. The chain uses TRBV6-5 and TRBJ2-7, with 9 bases fitting TRBD1. Germline V gene sequence: CDR1 MNHEY, CDR2 SVGAGI. This CDR3 spans 12 amino acids. In DNA, the CDR3 is TGTGCCAGCAGTCAGGGACAGGGAAAGTCGCACTTC. Amino acids: CASSQGQGKSHF.

This clonotype was detected a few times. This chain uses TRBV12-3 or TRBV12-4 with TRBJ2-5; D not certain. The CDR3 length is 14 residues. V shed 6 bases and J shed 2 bases, with 13 bases lying between them. CDR3 in DNA: TGTGCCAGCAGGGACGAACGACGGCAAGAGACCCAGTACTTC. Protein sequence: CASRDERRQETQYF.

In its sample, this clonotype was seen a few times. This chain uses TRBV2 with TRBJ2-7; D may be TRBD2 (5 bases). V lost 4 bases, J lost 1 base, and 11 bases lay in between. The V gene's germline CDR1 is SNHLY and CDR2 FYNNEI. This CDR3 region has 14 residues. For the CDR3, the DNA is TGTGCCAGCAGTGCCCAGACGGGATCCTACGAGCAGTACTTC. The encoded protein is CASSAQTGSYEQYF.

This clonotype has ten or more counts. This chain uses TRBV10-3 with TRBJ2-7; 10 positions agree with TRBD1. The CDR3 is 16 amino acids. V lost 0 bases and J lost 3; bases outside the gene matches: 5. The germline CDR1 and CDR2 sequences are ENHRY and SYGVKD. CDR3 coding DNA: TGTGCCATCAGTGAGTCGGTGGGACAGGGGAACTACGAGCAGTACTTC. This encodes CAISESVGQGNYEQYF.

J is TRBJ2-7 and V is TRBV5-1; 7 bases are shared with TRBD1. The V gene end was trimmed by 3 bases and the J gene end by 3 bases; junction bases not matched to a gene: 3. Germline V lookup: CDR1 SGHRS, CDR2 YFSETQ. The CDR3 loop spans 13 amino acids. The CDR3 spells CASSYRGGYEQYV. As DNA, the CDR3 is TGCGCCAGCAGCTACAGGGGTGGCTACGAGCAGTACGTC.

There are a few counts of this clonotype. This chain connects TRBV18 to TRBJ2-7; 9 bases map to TRBD2. The CDR3 sequence is 15 residues long. Trimming removed 2 bases from V and 3 bases from J; junction bases left unmatched: 5. Germline V gene lookup returns CDR1 KGHSH and CDR2 LQKENI. The CDR3 here is CASSPSLAGHYEQYF. CDR3 DNA sequence: TGTGCCAGCTCACCATCCCTAGCGGGGCACTACGAGCAGTACTTC.

The sample holds a few counts of this clonotype. The rearrangement uses TRBV6-1 and TRBJ1-2; TRBD1 matches 7 bases. Germline V gives CDR1 MNHNS, CDR2 SASEGT. J was trimmed by 3 bases and V by 7 bases; bases with no gene match: 5. The CDR3 is 13 residues long. The CDR3 is CASKKGADYGYTF. The CDR3 DNA sequence: TGTGCCAGCAAGAAGGGGGCGGACTATGGCTACACCTTC.

The chain has TRBV4-1 and TRBJ2-5, with D possibly matching TRBD1 (5 bases). This CDR3 is built from 14 residues. V lost 2 bases to trimming and J lost 5 bases, with 12 bases between them. CDR1 is MGHRA, CDR2 YSYEKL, per germline. The CDR3 region has the DNA TGCGCCAGCAGCCAACGGGCAGGGTGGGAGACCCAGTACTTC. This sequence encodes CASSQRAGWETQYF.

This clonotype was recorded a few times. This sequence joins TRBV2 and TRBJ1-5, with TRBD1 as a possible D gene (6 bases). In germline, CDR1 is SNHLY, CDR2 FYNNEI. The CDR3 spans 15 residues. Between the trimmed V and J ends, which lost 0 bases and 6 bases, there was a span of 12 bases. In DNA form, the CDR3 reads TGTGCCAGCAGTGAAGCGCAGGGGAGGCGTCAGCCCCAGCATTTT. Its protein is CASSEAQGRRQPQHF.

The sample holds many counts of this clonotype. The chain uses TRBV5-1 and TRBJ2-1, with TRBD2 identical over 7 bases. Germline CDR1 reads SGHRS; CDR2 reads YFSETQ. The CDR3 is 20 residues long. V was clipped by 4 bases and J by 0 bases; unmatched bases: 19. CDR3 region: CASSGGLKIITQTSYNEQFF. DNA of the CDR3: TGCGCCAGCAGCGGGGGACTAAAAATAATAACCCAGACCTCCTACAATGAGCAGTTCTTC.

This rearrangement joins TRBV15 to TRBJ2-5; D not certain. Per germline, CDR1 LNHNV and CDR2 YYDKDF (reference sequence). This CDR3 contains 18 residues. The ends were cut back, 0 bases at V and 0 bases at J, with 17 bases in the middle. CDR3 sequence reads: CATSRDSARSSYQETQYF. CDR3 nucleotides: TGTGCCACCAGCAGAGATTCGGCCAGATCCTCGTACCAAGAGACCCAGTACTTC.

Only a few counts were recorded for this clonotype. The chain couples TRBV12-3 or TRBV12-4 to TRBJ1-4, with TRBD1 identical over 7 bases. J lost 8 bases, V lost 7 bases, and 10 bases had no gene match. The CDR3 has 14 residues. In DNA form, the CDR3 reads TGTGCCAGCAACCAAGGGGGCTCTTACGAAAAACTGTTTTTT. Translating gives CASNQGGSYEKLFF.

This chain connects TRBV25-1 to TRBJ2-5; a weak D match, TRBD1 (6 bases). Between the trimmed V and J ends, which lost 6 bases and 13 bases, there was a span of 15 bases. Germline CDR1 and CDR2: MGHDK and SYGVNS. The CDR3 totals 11 residues. This CDR3 reads CASRLQGWGYF. DNA of the CDR3: TGTGCCAGCAGATTACAGGGTTGGGGGTACTTC.

V usage is TRBV10-2 and J usage is TRBJ2-3; 11 nucleotides align to TRBD2. Germline V gene sequence: CDR1 WSHSY, CDR2 SAAADI. V was pared by 2 bases and J by 2 bases, with 3 bases of the junction left unmatched. The length of the CDR3 is 16 residues. CDR3 loop: CASSEPGLAVTDTQYF. DNA of the CDR3: TGCGCCAGCAGTGAGCCGGGACTAGCGGTCACAGATACGCAGTATTTT.

This clonotype was seen a handful of times. The V gene is TRBV10-3, the J gene TRBJ2-1; TRBD2 agrees at 9 bases. The CDR3 has 16 amino acids. The V segment lost 2 bases and the J segment 2 bases; nucleotides outside the gene matches: 4. Per the germline V gene, CDR1 is ENHRY and CDR2 is SYGVKD. CDR3 amino acids: CAISEIRLAAYNEQFF. The CDR3 DNA is TGTGCCATCAGTGAGATAAGACTAGCGGCCTACAATGAGCAGTTCTTC.